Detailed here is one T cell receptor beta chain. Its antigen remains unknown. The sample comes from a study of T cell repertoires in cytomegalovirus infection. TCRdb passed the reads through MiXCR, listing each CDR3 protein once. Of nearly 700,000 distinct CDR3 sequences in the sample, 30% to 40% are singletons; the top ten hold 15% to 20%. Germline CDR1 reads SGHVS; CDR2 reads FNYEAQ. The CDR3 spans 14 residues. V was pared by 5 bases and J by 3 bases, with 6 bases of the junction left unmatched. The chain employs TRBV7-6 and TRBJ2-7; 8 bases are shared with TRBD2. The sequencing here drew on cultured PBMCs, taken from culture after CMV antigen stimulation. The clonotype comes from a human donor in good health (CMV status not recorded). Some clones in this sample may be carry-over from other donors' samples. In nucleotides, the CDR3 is TGTGCCAGCAGCCAACCCGGGGGGGTCTACGAGCAGTACTTC. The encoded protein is CASSQPGGVYEQYF.